This T cell receptor beta chain was profiled in a study of CD8+ T cells in alopecia areata. Study results and limitations: Whereas mice showed it more clearly, TCR sharing across patients was murkier, possibly because of HLA.

Specified treatment: oral pan-JAK inhibitor, 5-10 mg twice daily. Alopecia areata patients provided lesional scalp punch biopsies and peripheral blood. In this sample, this clone turned up a few times. What it binds is unknown. Extraction of RNA preceded its reverse transcription into cDNA, which served as the sequencing template. Sequenced by immunoSEQ multiplex PCR; TCRdb stores in-frame clones only, minus some. The data hold roughly 220,000 clones, with 35% to 40% observed a single time. This CDR3 has 15 residues. The V end was cut by 1 base, the J end by 4 bases, with 16 bases between. Germline CDR1 and CDR2: SQVTM and ANQGSEA.

This receptor was identified in a human donor with alopecia areata. The gene calls are TRBV29-1 and TRBJ2-5; weak D call: TRBD2 (5 bases). The source was CD4+ T cells sorted from blood, collected between weeks 30 and 35, from a patient treated with tofacitinib. The CDR3 spells CSVEALAVAGETQYF. The CDR3 DNA is TGCAGCGTTGAAGCCCTAGCTGTTGCTGGAGAGACCCAGTACTTC.